This T cell receptor beta chain was recorded in a study of tumor and adjacent non-tumor tissue in lung cancer. Study findings and constraints: Compared with tumor, normal lung showed significantly lower TCR diversity. Shorter survival was associated with higher TCR diversity in tumors.

The CDR3 length is 11 residues. V gave up 8 bases and J gave up 10 bases, with 14 bases separating them. TCRbeta libraries were built with three rounds of nested PCR, modified from ARM-PCR. TCRdb independently ran MiXCR on the multiplex PCR reads; one entry per CDR3 protein. The sample lists 130,000 or so distinct CDR3 sequences; approximately 66% were seen once. This sample's RNA came from whole unsorted tissue. Between August and November 2014, newly diagnosed, chemotherapy-naive lung cancer patients underwent thoracic surgery in China. As to this clonotype: Antigen unknown.

This rearrangement joins TRBV12-3 or TRBV12-4 to TRBJ1-2; D gene unclear. The source of this sequence is a man aged 30 to 45 with non-small cell lung cancer. Sequencing was performed on lung tumor tissue. The CDR3 reads CASGVGIDYTF. The CDR3 DNA reads as TGTGCCAGCGGTGTAGGGATTGACTACACCTTC.